Below, one T cell receptor (beta chain) is given with its context. Its antigen remains unknown. Germline trimming cut 0 bases from V and 7 bases from J; bases unmatched to any gene: 19. Germline CDR1 and CDR2: MGHRA and YSYEKL. CDR3 length: 19 amino acids. This sample is part of a study of shared clonotypes between healthy human individuals. Overall study results and limits: Genetic and exposure-history diversity was limited by the small donor number.

TCRdb keeps only in-frame clones here, not all; method: immunoSEQ multiplex PCR. The table records approximately 640,000 clones, roughly 70% of them present only once. V usage is TRBV4-1 and J usage is TRBJ1-1, with 8 bases matching TRBD1. This clonotype was obtained from a woman aged 30 to 39 in good health. Material for sequencing was memory CD4+ T cells sorted from blood. Stated subset: CD45RA-negative fraction. CDR3 in DNA: TGCGCCAGCAGCCAAGAGCCCCAACACGGACAGGGTGAGTTGGGTGAAGCTTTCTTT. Protein product: CASSQEPQHGQGELGEAFF.